The present T cell receptor (beta chain) was sequenced within a study of blood T cell repertoires in COVID-19. Study-level information: The origin of the acute and convalescent COVID-19 samples was the United States, Italy and Spain. PBMCs, B-cell-depleted T cells, or T cells provided the cDNA or gDNA that made up the material.

Study processing details: Counts of nucleated cells, estimated from reference gene primer amplification, were obtained. Sequenced by immunoSEQ multiplex PCR; TCRdb stores in-frame clones only, minus some. V and J calls and clone size are copied from that table; D and trimming were computed from the DNA. The sample yields nearly 50,000 clones, approximately 85% seen once. Material: peripheral blood. The sequence derives from a human donor in a cohort sampled during active COVID-19.

CDR3 DNA: TGTGCCAGCTCACCGGGCACAGGCCTGGGGGAGCAGTACTTC. Its translation is CASSPGTGLGEQYF. The chain is built from TRBV18 and TRBJ2-7; D possibly corresponds to TRBD1 (5 bases). Between the trimmed V and J ends, which lost 3 bases and 7 bases, there was a span of 16 bases. This CDR3 contains 14 residues. From germline, CDR1 is KGHSH and CDR2 LQKENI.